This T cell receptor beta chain was captured by sequencing in a study of CD8 T cells in Susac syndrome. This CDR3 comprises 14 residues. V gave up 7 bases and J gave up 2 bases; unmatched junction bases: 7. Germline V gives CDR1 SNHLY, CDR2 FYNNEI. It was treatment-naive patients with stable or active relapsing-remitting disease who made up the multiple sclerosis controls. TEMRA cells were enriched by FACS, and CD4+ and CD8+ T cells were negatively isolated. Broader study findings: By the study's own acknowledgment, its TCR sequencing and HLA analysis included relatively few individuals.

Details on this clonotype: The antigen is undetermined.

Random hexamers were used to reverse transcribe roughly 0.5 to 1 ug of RNA. Amplification of TCR beta CDR3 used immunoSEQ multiplex PCR across 54 Vbeta and 13 Jbeta. A single record per CDR3 protein comes from TCRdb applying MiXCR to the immunoSEQ multiplex PCR reads. The sample contains roughly 300,000 distinct CDR3 sequences, more than 75% of which appear only once. The sample taken for sequencing was CD8+ T cells from PBMCs. This sequence joins TRBV2 and TRBJ1-1, with 7 bases identical to TRBD1. This sequence originates from a human donor with multiple sclerosis. As DNA, the CDR3 is TGTGCCAGCAAGACAGGGTTCGGTAACACTGAAGCTTTCTTT. Amino acids: CASKTGFGNTEAFF.